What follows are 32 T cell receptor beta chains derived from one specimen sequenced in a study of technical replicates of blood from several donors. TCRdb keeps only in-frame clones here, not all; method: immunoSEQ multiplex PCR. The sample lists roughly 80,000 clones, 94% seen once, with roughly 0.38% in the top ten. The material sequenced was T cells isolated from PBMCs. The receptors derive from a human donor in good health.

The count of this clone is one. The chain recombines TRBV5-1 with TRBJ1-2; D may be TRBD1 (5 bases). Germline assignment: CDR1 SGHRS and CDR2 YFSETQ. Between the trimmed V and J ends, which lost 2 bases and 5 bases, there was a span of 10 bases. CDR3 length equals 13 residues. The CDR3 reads CASSLGVGYGYTF. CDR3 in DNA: TGCGCCAGCAGCTTAGGGGTTGGGTATGGCTACACCTTC.

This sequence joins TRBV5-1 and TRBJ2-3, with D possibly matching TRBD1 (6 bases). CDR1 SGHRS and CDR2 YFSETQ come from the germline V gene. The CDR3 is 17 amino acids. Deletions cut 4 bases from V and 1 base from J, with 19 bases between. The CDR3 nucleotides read TGCGCCAGCAGCCCACGGACACAGGGAGCAGGCACAGATACGCAGTATTTT. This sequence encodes CASSPRTQGAGTDTQYF.

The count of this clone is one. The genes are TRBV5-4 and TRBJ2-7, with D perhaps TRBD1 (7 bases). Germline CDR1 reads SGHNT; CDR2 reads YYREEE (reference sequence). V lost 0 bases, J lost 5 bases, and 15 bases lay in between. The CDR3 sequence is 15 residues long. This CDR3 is CASSLGWGRGDEQYF. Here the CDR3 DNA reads TGTGCCAGCAGCTTGGGATGGGGCAGGGGGGACGAGCAGTACTTC.

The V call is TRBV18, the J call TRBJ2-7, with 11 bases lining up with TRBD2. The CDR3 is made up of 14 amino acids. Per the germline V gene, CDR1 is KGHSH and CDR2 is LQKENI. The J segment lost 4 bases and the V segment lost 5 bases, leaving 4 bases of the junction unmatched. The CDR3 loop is CASSSSGRSYEQYF. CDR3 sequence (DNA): TGTGCCAGCTCATCTAGCGGGAGGTCTTACGAGCAGTACTTC.

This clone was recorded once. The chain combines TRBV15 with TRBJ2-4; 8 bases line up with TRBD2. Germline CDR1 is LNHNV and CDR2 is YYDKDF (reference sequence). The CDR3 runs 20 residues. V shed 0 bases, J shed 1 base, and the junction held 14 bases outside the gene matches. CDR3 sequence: CATSRDGAGERFLAKNIQYF. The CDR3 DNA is TGTGCCACCAGCAGAGACGGAGCGGGAGAAAGGTTCTTGGCCAAAAACATTCAGTACTTC.

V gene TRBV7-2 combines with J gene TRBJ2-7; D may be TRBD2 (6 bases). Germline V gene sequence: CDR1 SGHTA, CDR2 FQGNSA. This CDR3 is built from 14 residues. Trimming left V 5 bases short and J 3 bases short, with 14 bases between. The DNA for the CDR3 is TGTGCCAGCAGCGCGCAAGCGGGTCTCTACGAGCAGTACTTC. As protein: CASSAQAGLYEQYF.

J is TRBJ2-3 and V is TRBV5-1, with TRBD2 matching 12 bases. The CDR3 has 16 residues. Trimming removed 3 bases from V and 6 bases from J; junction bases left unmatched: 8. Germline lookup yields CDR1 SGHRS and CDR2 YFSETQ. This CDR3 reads CASSSLAGGGLDTQYF. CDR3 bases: TGCGCCAGCAGCTCTCTAGCGGGAGGGGGATTGGATACGCAGTATTTT.

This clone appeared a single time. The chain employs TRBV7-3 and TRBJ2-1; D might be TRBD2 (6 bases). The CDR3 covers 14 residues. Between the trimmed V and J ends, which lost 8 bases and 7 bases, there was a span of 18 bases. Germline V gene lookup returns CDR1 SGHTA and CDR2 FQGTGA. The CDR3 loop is CASQRGGPGNEQFF. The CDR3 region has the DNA TGTGCCAGCCAAAGGGGAGGTCCGGGGAATGAGCAGTTCTTC. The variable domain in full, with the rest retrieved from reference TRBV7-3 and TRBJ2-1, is GAGVSQTPSNKVTEKGKYVELRCDPISGHTALYWYRQSLGQGPEFLIYFQGTGAADDSGLPNDRFFAVRPEGSVSTLKIQRTERGDSAVYLCASQRGGPGNEQFFGPGTRLTVL.

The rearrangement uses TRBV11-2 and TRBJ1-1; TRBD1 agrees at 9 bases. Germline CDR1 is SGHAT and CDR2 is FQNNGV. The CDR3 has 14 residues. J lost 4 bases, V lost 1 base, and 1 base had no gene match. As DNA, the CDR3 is TGTGCCAGCAGCTTAGGACAGGGGGGCACTGAAGCTTTCTTT. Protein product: CASSLGQGGTEAFF. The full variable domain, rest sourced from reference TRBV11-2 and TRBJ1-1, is EAGVAQSPRYKIIEKRQSVAFWCNPISGHATLYWYQQILGQGPKLLIQFQNNGVVDDSQLPKDRFSAERLKGVDSTLKIQPAKLEDSAVYLCASSLGQGGTEAFFGQGTRLTVV.

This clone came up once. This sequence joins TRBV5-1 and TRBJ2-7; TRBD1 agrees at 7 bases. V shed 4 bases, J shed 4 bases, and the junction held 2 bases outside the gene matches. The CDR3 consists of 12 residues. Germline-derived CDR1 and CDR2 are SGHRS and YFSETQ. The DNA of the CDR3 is TGCGCCAGCAGCCCGACAGGGTACGAGCAGTACTTC. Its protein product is CASSPTGYEQYF.

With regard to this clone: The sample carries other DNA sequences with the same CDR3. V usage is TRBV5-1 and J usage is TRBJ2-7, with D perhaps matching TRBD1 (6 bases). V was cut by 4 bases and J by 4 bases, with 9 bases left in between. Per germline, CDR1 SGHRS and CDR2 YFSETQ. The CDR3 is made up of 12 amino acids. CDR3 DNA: TGCGCCAGCAGCCTTACAGGGTACGAGCAGTACTTC. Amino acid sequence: CASSLTGYEQYF.

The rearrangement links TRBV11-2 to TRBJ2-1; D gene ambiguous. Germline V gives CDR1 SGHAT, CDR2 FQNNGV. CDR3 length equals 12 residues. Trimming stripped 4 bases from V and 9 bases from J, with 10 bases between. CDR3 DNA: TGTGCCAGCAGCTCCCAGAAGATTGAGCAGTTCTTC. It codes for CASSSQKIEQFF.

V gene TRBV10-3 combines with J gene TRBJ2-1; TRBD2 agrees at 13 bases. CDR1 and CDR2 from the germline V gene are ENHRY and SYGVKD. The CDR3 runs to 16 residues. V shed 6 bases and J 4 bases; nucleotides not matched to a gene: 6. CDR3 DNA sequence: TGTGCCATCAGCCCCTTGACTAGCGGGGGGTACAATGAGCAGTTCTTC. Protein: CAISPLTSGGYNEQFF.

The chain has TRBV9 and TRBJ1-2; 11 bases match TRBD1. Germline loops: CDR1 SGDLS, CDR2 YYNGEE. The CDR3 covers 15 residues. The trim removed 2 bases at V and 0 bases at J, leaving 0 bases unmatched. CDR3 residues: CASSVGQGANYGYTF. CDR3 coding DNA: TGTGCCAGCAGCGTGGGACAGGGGGCTAACTATGGCTACACCTTC.

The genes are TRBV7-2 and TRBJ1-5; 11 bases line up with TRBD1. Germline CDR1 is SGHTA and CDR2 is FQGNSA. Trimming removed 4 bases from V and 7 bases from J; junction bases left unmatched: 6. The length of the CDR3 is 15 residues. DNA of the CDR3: TGTGCCAGCAGCTCGGACAGGGGGCTTGGGCAGCCCCAGCATTTT. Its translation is CASSSDRGLGQPQHF.

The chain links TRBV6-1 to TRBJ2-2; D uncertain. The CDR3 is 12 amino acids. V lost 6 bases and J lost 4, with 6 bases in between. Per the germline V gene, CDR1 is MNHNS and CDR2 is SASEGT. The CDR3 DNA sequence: TGTGCCAGCAGCTACAGCACCGGGGAGCTGTTTTTT. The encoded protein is CASSYSTGELFF.

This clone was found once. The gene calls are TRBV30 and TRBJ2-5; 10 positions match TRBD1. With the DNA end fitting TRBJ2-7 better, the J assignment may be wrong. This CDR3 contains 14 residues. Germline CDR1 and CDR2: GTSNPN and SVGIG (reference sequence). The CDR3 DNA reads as TGTGCCTGGGGTGGACAGGGGGTCCGCTACGAGCAGTACTTC. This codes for CAWGGQGVRYEQYF.

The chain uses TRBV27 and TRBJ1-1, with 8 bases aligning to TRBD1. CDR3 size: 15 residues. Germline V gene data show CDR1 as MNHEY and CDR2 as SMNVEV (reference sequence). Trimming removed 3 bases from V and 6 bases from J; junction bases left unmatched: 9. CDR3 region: CASSLGRGPFAEAFF. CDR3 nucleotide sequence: TGTGCCAGCAGTTTGGGCAGGGGGCCTTTCGCTGAAGCTTTCTTT.

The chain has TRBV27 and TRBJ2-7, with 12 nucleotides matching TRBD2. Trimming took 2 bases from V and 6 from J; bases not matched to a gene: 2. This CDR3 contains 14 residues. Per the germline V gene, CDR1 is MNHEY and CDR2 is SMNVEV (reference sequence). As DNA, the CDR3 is TGTGCCAGCAGTTTAACTAGCGGGAGGATCGAGCAGTACTTC. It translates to CASSLTSGRIEQYF.

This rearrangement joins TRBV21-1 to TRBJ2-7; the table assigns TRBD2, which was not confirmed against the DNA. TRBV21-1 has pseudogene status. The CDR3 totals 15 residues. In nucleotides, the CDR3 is TGTGCCAGCCTCCAGGGATCGGGGGTACCAGACGAGCAGTACTTC. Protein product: CASLQGSGVPDEQYF.

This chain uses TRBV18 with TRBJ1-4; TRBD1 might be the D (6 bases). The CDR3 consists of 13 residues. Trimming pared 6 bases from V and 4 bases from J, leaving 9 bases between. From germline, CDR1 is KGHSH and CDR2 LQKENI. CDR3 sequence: CASSGQSNEKLFF. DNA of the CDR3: TGTGCCAGCTCGGGACAAAGTAATGAAAAACTGTTTTTT.

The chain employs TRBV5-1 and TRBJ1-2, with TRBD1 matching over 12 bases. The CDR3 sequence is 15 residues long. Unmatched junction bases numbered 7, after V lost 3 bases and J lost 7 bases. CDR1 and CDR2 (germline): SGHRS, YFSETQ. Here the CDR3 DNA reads TGCGCCAGCAGCTCTACCGGGACAGGGGGCACTGGCTACACCTTC. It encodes CASSSTGTGGTGYTF.

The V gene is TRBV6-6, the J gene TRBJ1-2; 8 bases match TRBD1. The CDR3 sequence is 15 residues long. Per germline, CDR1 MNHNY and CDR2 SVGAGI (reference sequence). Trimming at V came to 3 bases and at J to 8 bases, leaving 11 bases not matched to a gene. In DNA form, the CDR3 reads TGTGCCAGCAGTTATTACCCAGGGGGCATCTACGGCTACACCTTC. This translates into CASSYYPGGIYGYTF.

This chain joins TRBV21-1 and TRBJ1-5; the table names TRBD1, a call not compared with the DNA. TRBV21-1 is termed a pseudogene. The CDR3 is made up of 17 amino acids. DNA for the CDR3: TGTGCCAGCAGCAAAGCGGGCCGGGACAGACCCAATCAGCCCCAGCATTTT. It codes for CASSKAGRDRPNQPQHF.

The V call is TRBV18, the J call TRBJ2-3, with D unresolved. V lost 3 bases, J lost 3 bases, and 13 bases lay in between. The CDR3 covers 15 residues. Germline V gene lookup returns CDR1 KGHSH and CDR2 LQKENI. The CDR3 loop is CASSPSRSKTDTQYF. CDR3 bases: TGTGCCAGCTCACCTTCGCGGAGCAAGACAGATACGCAGTATTTT.

The CDR3 loop reads CASSGLQWTTEAFF. CDR3 sequence (DNA): TGTGCCAGCAGTGGACTGCAATGGACGACTGAAGCTTTCTTT. The V call is TRBV6-5, the J call TRBJ1-1, with D unclear. Germline CDR1 is MNHEY and CDR2 is SVGAGI. The CDR3 contains 14 residues. V was trimmed by 5 bases and J by 5 bases, leaving 15 bases between them.

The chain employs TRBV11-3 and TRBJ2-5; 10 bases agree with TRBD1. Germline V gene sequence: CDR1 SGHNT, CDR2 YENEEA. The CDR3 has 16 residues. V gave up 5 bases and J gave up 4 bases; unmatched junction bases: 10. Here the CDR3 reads CASSHLGTGVVETQYF. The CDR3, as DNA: TGTGCCAGCAGCCACCTCGGGACAGGGGTCGTAGAGACCCAGTACTTC.

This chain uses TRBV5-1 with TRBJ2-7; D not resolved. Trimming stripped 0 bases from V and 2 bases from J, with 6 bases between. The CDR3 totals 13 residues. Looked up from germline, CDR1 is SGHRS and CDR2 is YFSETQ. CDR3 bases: TGCGCCAGCAGCTTGGAGAGTACCTACGAGCAGTACTTC. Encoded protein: CASSLESTYEQYF.

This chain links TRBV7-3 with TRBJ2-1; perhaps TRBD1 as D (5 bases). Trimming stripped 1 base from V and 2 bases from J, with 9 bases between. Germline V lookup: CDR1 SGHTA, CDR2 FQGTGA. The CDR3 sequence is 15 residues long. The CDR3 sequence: CASSLNAGTYNEQFF. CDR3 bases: TGTGCCAGCAGCTTAAATGCAGGGACCTACAATGAGCAGTTCTTC.

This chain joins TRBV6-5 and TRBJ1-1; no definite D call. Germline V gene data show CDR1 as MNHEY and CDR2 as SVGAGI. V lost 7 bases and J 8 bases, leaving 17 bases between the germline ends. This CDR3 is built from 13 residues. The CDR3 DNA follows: TGTGCCAGCAATTTATATGCCTCAGGCGAAGCTTTCTTT. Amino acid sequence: CASNLYASGEAFF.

The CDR3 spells CASSVVPAGVSYNEQFF. CDR3 in DNA: TGTGCCAGCAGCGTAGTACCAGCGGGAGTCTCCTACAATGAGCAGTTCTTC. The J gene is TRBJ2-1, the V gene TRBV9; 8 bases agree with TRBD2. The germline CDR1 and CDR2 sequences are SGDLS and YYNGEE. Trimming cost V 0 bases and J 0 bases; bases outside gene matches: 5. This CDR3 region has 17 residues.

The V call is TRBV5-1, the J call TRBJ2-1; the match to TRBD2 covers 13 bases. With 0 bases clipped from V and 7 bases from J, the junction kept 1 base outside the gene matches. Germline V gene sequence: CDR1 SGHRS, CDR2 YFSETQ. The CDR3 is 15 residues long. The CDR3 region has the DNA TGCGCCAGCAGCTTGGCACTAGCGGGGGGGAATGAGCAGTTCTTC. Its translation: CASSLALAGGNEQFF. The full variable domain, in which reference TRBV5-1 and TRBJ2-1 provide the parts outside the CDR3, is KAGVTQTPRYLIKTRGQQVTLSCSPISGHRSVSWYQQTPGQGLQFLFEYFSETQRNKGNFPGRFSGRQFSNSRSEMNVSTLELGDSALYLCASSLALAGGNEQFFGPGTRLTVL.